This T cell receptor beta chain was captured by sequencing in a study of T cell repertoires and HLA-DP antigens. The CDR3 sequence is 15 residues long. The V gene's germline CDR1 is SGHRS and CDR2 YFSETQ. V dropped 4 bases and J dropped 6 bases, with 14 bases sitting between them. This clone was picked up one time. Antigen: not known. The PCR primers covered 54 TRBV and 13 TRBJ segments. TCRdb's copy holds only in-frame clones and misses some; the assay was immunoSEQ multiplex PCR. The sample shows around 70,000 clones, around three quarters of them seen only once. General study results and limits: No separate analysis of naive versus memory CD4+ cells was done. Responder cells were total CD4+ cells with a HeLa antigen-presenting system.

The chain joins TRBV5-1 to TRBJ1-6, with a weak D call TRBD1 (5 bases). The origin of this receptor is a man aged 55 to 70 in good health and CMV-seronegative. Sequenced: CD4+ T cells from PBMCs. CDR3 amino acids: CASSPEGLSNSPLHF. The CDR3 region has the DNA TGCGCCAGCAGCCCCGAGGGACTGAGTAATTCACCCCTCCACTTT.